One sample yielded the 15 T cell receptor beta chains listed below, sequenced in a study of blood T cell repertoires in COVID-19. Profiling relied on immunoSEQ multiplex PCR, and the TCRdb table lists in-frame clones only, not all of them. The sample lists about 360,000 clones, about 86% occurring once. Material for sequencing was peripheral blood. The receptors were gathered from a woman aged 60-75 years with COVID-19, enrolled during active disease.

This chain joins TRBV25-1 and TRBJ1-5; D unclear. Trimming took 3 bases from V and 5 from J, leaving 11 bases between them. CDR1 and CDR2 from the germline V gene are MGHDK and SYGVNS. The CDR3 spans 14 residues. As DNA, the CDR3 is TGTGCCAGCAGTGACAATCGCGGGTATCAGCCCCAGCATTTT. This encodes CASSDNRGYQPQHF.

The genes are TRBV5-1 and TRBJ2-5; maybe TRBD2 (5 bases). The V end was cut by 0 bases, the J end by 5 bases, with 11 bases between. Germline V lookup: CDR1 SGHRS, CDR2 YFSETQ. The CDR3 runs to 14 residues. The CDR3 region is CASSLELGGETQYF. The CDR3 coding sequence is TGCGCCAGCAGCTTGGAACTAGGTGGTGAGACCCAGTACTTC.

This clone was observed a single time. The chain is built from TRBV9 and TRBJ1-2; 9 bases agree with TRBD1. Germline V gene data show CDR1 as SGDLS and CDR2 as YYNGEE. V lost 4 bases to trimming and J lost 2 bases; unmatched junction nucleotides: 6. The CDR3 consists of 15 residues. The CDR3 spells CASSPGTGLNYGYTF. The CDR3 bases are TGTGCCAGCAGCCCCGGGACAGGGTTAAACTATGGCTACACCTTC. The full variable domain, completed using reference TRBV9 and TRBJ1-2, is DSGVTQTPKHLITATGQRVTLRCSPRSGDLSVYWYQQSLDQGLQFLIQYYNGEERAKGNILERFSAQQFPDLHSELNLSSLELGDSALYFCASSPGTGLNYGYTFGSGTRLTVV.

This clone was seen more than once but under ten times. Additional DNA sequences in this sample encode the identical CDR3. The chain employs TRBV19 and TRBJ1-1; no clear D gene. CDR3 length equals 13 residues. The V gene's germline CDR1 is LNHDA and CDR2 SQIVND (reference sequence). The ends were cut back, 3 bases at V and 0 bases at J, with 5 bases in the middle. CDR3 protein: CASSISVNTEAFF. CDR3 DNA: TGTGCCAGTAGTATTTCGGTGAACACTGAAGCTTTCTTT.

V usage is TRBV6-6 and J usage is TRBJ2-5; TRBD1 is a possible D gene (6 bases). The CDR3 runs to 14 residues. Germline V gene lookup returns CDR1 MNHNY and CDR2 SVGAGI (reference sequence). The V gene lost 2 bases and the J gene lost 2 bases, with 9 bases spanning the gap. CDR3 region: CASSYPGQQETQYF. DNA for the CDR3: TGTGCCAGCAGTTACCCCGGACAGCAAGAGACCCAGTACTTC.

The chain links TRBV7-2 to TRBJ2-7; tentatively, D is TRBD2 (5 bases). Germline CDR1 and CDR2: SGHTA and FQGNSA. Deletions cut 5 bases from V and 1 base from J, with 9 bases between. The CDR3 is 13 residues long. The CDR3 nucleotides are TGTGCCAGCAGCGAGAGGGAATCCTACGAGCAGTACTTC. Translating it yields CASSERESYEQYF.

The chain has TRBV20-1 and TRBJ2-5; 12 nucleotides line up with TRBD2. J was trimmed by 6 bases and V by 3 bases; bases with no gene match: 8. This CDR3 contains 15 residues. The germline V gene has CDR1 DFQATT and CDR2 SNEGSKA (reference sequence). CDR3 DNA sequence: TGCAGTGCTAGTTTAGCTAGCGGGGGGGCTAAGACCCAGTACTTC. Its protein product is CSASLASGGAKTQYF.

The gene calls are TRBV4-3 and TRBJ2-7; TRBD2 matches at 8 bases. The junction had 11 bases not matched to a gene; V was cut back by 4 bases and J by 12 bases. This CDR3 region has 13 residues. CDR1 is LGHNA and CDR2 is YSLEER in the germline V gene. The CDR3 sequence is CASSPTPGLVGYF. The CDR3 region has the DNA TGCGCCAGCAGCCCAACCCCGGGACTAGTGGGGTACTTC.

J is TRBJ1-1 and V is TRBV9, with no clear D. The CDR3 has 15 amino acids. V gave up 2 bases and J gave up 1 base, with 12 bases separating them. CDR1 is SGDLS, CDR2 YYNGEE, per germline. CDR3 sequence (DNA): TGTGCCAGCAGCGTCGGACTTCTGGGGAACACTGAAGCTTTCTTT. As protein: CASSVGLLGNTEAFF.

In its sample, this clone was seen a few times. The chain couples TRBV5-1 to TRBJ1-4, with 11 bases identical to TRBD1. This CDR3 comprises 18 residues. J gave up 2 bases and V 1 base, and 7 bases lay outside the gene matches. Germline CDR1 reads SGHRS; CDR2 reads YFSETQ. The CDR3 loop reads CASSLLGQGVGTNEKLFF. CDR3 bases: TGCGCCAGCAGCTTGTTGGGACAGGGGGTCGGGACTAATGAAAAACTGTTTTTT.

V usage is TRBV29-1 and J usage is TRBJ1-2; unclear D gene. The V end lost 6 bases, the J end lost 0 bases, and 14 bases lay between the germline ends. Looked up from germline, CDR1 is SQVTM and CDR2 is ANQGSEA. The CDR3 runs 14 residues. The CDR3 sequence: CSVPLTEANYGYTF. The CDR3 coding sequence is TGCAGCGTCCCTTTAACAGAAGCTAACTATGGCTACACCTTC.

V and J are TRBV19 and TRBJ2-7, with D possibly TRBD1 on 6 matching bases. The V gene lost 1 base and the J gene lost 2 bases, with 24 bases spanning the gap. The CDR3 sequence is 19 residues long. Germline CDR1 reads LNHDA; CDR2 reads SQIVND (reference sequence). The CDR3, as DNA: TGTGCCAGTAGTATAGTTTTTCGGGTTCTCAGGGGACCAACCTACGAGCAGTACTTC. Translating it yields CASSIVFRVLRGPTYEQYF.

CDR3 sequence: CASSIAGLGAGYYGYTF. DNA of the CDR3: TGTGCCAGTAGTATAGCTGGTTTGGGGGCCGGGTACTATGGCTACACCTTC. The chain uses TRBV19 and TRBJ1-2, with D perhaps matching TRBD1 (6 bases). Between the trimmed V and J ends, which lost 1 base and 3 bases, there was a span of 18 bases. In germline, CDR1 is LNHDA, CDR2 SQIVND (reference sequence). The CDR3 has 17 residues.

J is TRBJ1-1 and V is TRBV5-8, with TRBD1 identical over 9 bases. Germline V gene lookup returns CDR1 SGHTS and CDR2 YDEGEE. The trim removed 4 bases at V and 8 bases at J, leaving 6 bases unmatched. This CDR3 comprises 13 residues. CDR3 amino acids: CASSRTGTGEAFF. CDR3 in DNA: TGTGCCAGCAGCCGAACCGGGACAGGGGAAGCTTTCTTT.

This rearrangement joins TRBV6-5 to TRBJ1-1, with unresolved D. Germline loops: CDR1 MNHEY, CDR2 SVGAGI. This CDR3 region has 16 residues. V was shortened by 0 bases and J by 0 bases, with 11 bases between the two germline ends. The CDR3 loop reads CASSYSRGFMNTEAFF. In DNA form, the CDR3 reads TGTGCCAGCAGTTACTCGAGAGGGTTCATGAACACTGAAGCTTTCTTT.